This is a list of T cell receptor beta chains from one sample in a study of T cell changes during pregnancy in multiple sclerosis. TCRdb's table, derived via immunoSEQ multiplex PCR, lists solely in-frame clones and lacks some. The sample carries fewer than 85,000 clones, 70% to 90% recorded once. This sample comprised peripheral blood, obtained before pregnancy. Receptor source: a female donor with multiple sclerosis, enrolled in a pregnancy study. The CDR3 runs from the conserved cysteine through the conserved F or W.

v_call cdr3_aa
TRBV30 CAWSPPHRTYNSPLHF
TRBV6-5 CASSLEAVTEAFF
TRBV7-6 CASSSAAGGHEQYF
TRBV15 CATSRDIGTETSTNEKLFF
TRBV6-1 CASSEAGGQETQYF
TRBV5-5 CASSFVGARAEAFF
TRBV6-1 CASSEFGHSNYGYTF
TRBV6-1 CASSDTGNTEAFF
TRBV5-1 CASSFIAGQNTEAFF
TRBV7-2 CASSSDRGSYNEQFF
TRBV10-1 CASSEGRDF
TRBV6-1 CASSGAGTGFFGGLHF
TRBV5-1 CASSPGLAIYNEQFF
TRBV18 CASSPYMNTEAFF
TRBV2 CASSYPDRGTYEQYF
TRBV2 CASSLRVGLSEKLFF
TRBV6-6 CASSPDGANYGYTF
TRBV5-4 CASSLEGASYTEAFF
TRBV15 CATSRVVNTEAFF
TRBV7-2 CASSSRAGEETQYF
TRBV11-2 CASSRDRDTGELFF
TRBV5-4 CASSFPGNSYEQYF
TRBV7-3 CASSSSLDKFNQPQHF
TRBV27 CASSLWGGGNTEAFF
TRBV30 CAWSVLAGTYEQYF
TRBV4-1 CASKQGALLNSPLHF
TRBV7-2 CASSPGGPREQYF
TRBV4-1 CASSPPPGAFSYNEQFF
TRBV5-1 CASSLDGRSTDTQYF
TRBV11-2 CASSLADEQYF
TRBV28 CASSGSGQGDSYEQYF
TRBV11-2 CASSFRGTNTEAFF
TRBV10-3 CAITPGQVYGYTF
TRBV7-2 CASSFSPLGGTEAFF
TRBV18 CASSPDREHEQYF
TRBV2 CASSEWGGLGGEQFF
TRBV7-3 CASSLQGPTDTQYF
TRBV9 CASSVGSSGAYEQYF